The T cell receptor (beta chain) under discussion was sequenced for a study of CD8 T cells in Susac syndrome. Study-wide findings and caveats: The study recognized that the number of individuals in its TCR sequencing and HLA analysis was relatively small.

V gave up 3 bases and J gave up 2 bases; unmatched junction bases: 8. The CDR3 runs 15 residues. CDR1 GTSNPN and CDR2 SVGIG come from the germline V gene (reference sequence). About this clonotype itself: Its antigen is currently unknown.

About 0.5 to 1 ug RNA was reverse transcribed with random hexamers. A single record per CDR3 protein comes from TCRdb applying MiXCR to the immunoSEQ multiplex PCR reads. The table records about 110,000 distinct CDR3 sequences, 90% to 96% of them present only once. Sequencing input: CD4+ T cells from PBMCs. This clonotype originated in a human donor in good health. The chain is built from TRBV30 and TRBJ2-3, with TRBD1 identical over 7 bases. The chain's CDR3 is CAWSETGTATDTQYF. The CDR3 DNA is TGTGCCTGGAGCGAAACCGGGACAGCCACAGATACGCAGTATTTT.